A single sample gave rise to the 14 T cell receptor beta chains below, sequenced in a study of CXCR3-negative and CXCR3-positive naive CD8 T cells. The study's findings and limits: TRB CDR3 hydrophobicity was greater in CXCR3-positive naive cells than in CXCR3-negative naive cells.

UMI-labeled 5' RACE yielded the TRB cDNA libraries. Following a re-call of the 5' RACE reads, TCRdb has one entry per CDR3 protein and lacks DNA. The table for this sample gives around 110,000 distinct CDR3 sequences. Antigens of these TCRs are unknown. The sample consisted of naive CXCR3+ CD8+ T cells from blood. The subset denotes: CD45RO-CCR7+CD27+CD95- naive CD8+ T cells expressing CXCR3 (TNR3+). The receptor source for this set is a human donor in good health. Some clones in this sample may be carry-over from other donors' samples.

This chain connects TRBV7-3 to TRBJ2-1; TCRdb selects TRBD1, and the lack of DNA leaves this call unchecked. The CDR3 contains 15 residues. CDR1 is SGHTA and CDR2 is FQGTGA in the germline V gene. This chain's CDR3 is CASSLTGSGYNEQFF.

This chain uses TRBV9 with TRBJ2-7; there is no DNA to check the TCRdb D call of TRBD1. Germline loops: CDR1 SGDLS, CDR2 YYNGEE. The CDR3 consists of 16 residues. This chain's CDR3 is CASSPGGSRLLYEQYF.

CDR3 loop: CASTAGGTAYEQYF. The gene calls are TRBV19 and TRBJ2-7; TCRdb's D gene call, TRBD2, goes unchecked for lack of DNA. The germline CDR1 and CDR2 sequences are LNHDA and SQIVND (reference sequence). The CDR3 is 14 residues long.

The chain's CDR3 is CASSPGGAGNQPQHF. The chain uses TRBV5-8 and TRBJ1-5; absent DNA, TCRdb's TRBD1 call cannot be checked. The CDR3 consists of 15 residues. Germline values: CDR1 SGHTS, CDR2 YDEGEE.

This chain joins TRBV7-9 and TRBJ2-5; TCRdb names TRBD1, which stays unverified in the absence of DNA. The CDR3 has 13 residues. From germline, CDR1 is SEHNR and CDR2 FQNEAQ (reference sequence). CDR3 residues: CASWGQAPETQYF.

The chain combines TRBV5-4 with TRBJ2-7. The CDR3 is made up of 13 amino acids. Germline loops: CDR1 SGHNT, CDR2 YYREEE (reference sequence). CDR3 sequence: CASSLVRVSEQYF.

This chain connects TRBV25-1 to TRBJ1-2; TCRdb indicates TRBD1, and absent DNA this call remains unverified. CDR1 and CDR2 from the germline V gene are MGHDK and SYGVNS. The length of the CDR3 is 13 residues. CDR3 protein: CASSTQTGNGYTF.

The chain couples TRBV7-3 to TRBJ2-3; TCRdb proposes TRBD2, but this gene call is untestable without DNA. The germline CDR1 and CDR2 sequences are SGHTA and FQGTGA. This CDR3 spans 16 amino acids. The CDR3 loop reads CASSSRLAGPTGTQYF. Combining the CDR3 with reference TRBV7-3 and TRBJ2-3 gives the whole variable domain GAGVSQTPSNKVTEKGKYVELRCDPISGHTALYWYRQSLGQGPEFLIYFQGTGAADDSGLPNDRFFAVRPEGSVSTLKIQRTERGDSAVYLCASSSRLAGPTGTQYFGPGTRLTVL.

V usage is TRBV11-1 and J usage is TRBJ2-7. The CDR3 loop spans 16 amino acids. CDR1 and CDR2 from the germline V gene are SGHAT and FQDESV (reference sequence). CDR3 region: CASSFNTDLIRYEQYF.

The chain recombines TRBV7-9 with TRBJ2-7; the D call from TCRdb, TRBD2, cannot be confirmed without DNA. This CDR3 is built from 14 residues. Germline CDR1 SEHNR, CDR2 FQNEAQ (reference sequence). CDR3 amino acids: CASSLLAGGGEQYF.

This chain links TRBV10-3 with TRBJ2-2; TCRdb gives TRBD2 as the D gene, but with no DNA this cannot be confirmed. Germline CDR1 ENHRY, CDR2 SYGVKD. This CDR3 comprises 15 residues. The CDR3 sequence: CAIRRGPTNTGELFF.

This chain connects TRBV11-3 to TRBJ2-1; TCRdb outputs TRBD2, but without DNA this stays unchecked. The CDR3 contains 17 residues. Per the germline V gene, CDR1 is SGHNT and CDR2 is YENEEA. CDR3 amino acids: CASSLDPSGGAYNEQFF.

V is TRBV21-1 and J is TRBJ2-3; there is no DNA to check the TCRdb D call of TRBD1. TRBV21-1 is termed a pseudogene. This CDR3 is 15 amino acids long. CDR3: CASSRRQGSTDTQYF.

The V call is TRBV2, the J call TRBJ2-1; TCRdb proposes TRBD1, but this gene call is untestable without DNA. The CDR3 has 12 amino acids. Germline lookup yields CDR1 SNHLY and CDR2 FYNNEI. CDR3 residues: CASGHNRDEQFF.